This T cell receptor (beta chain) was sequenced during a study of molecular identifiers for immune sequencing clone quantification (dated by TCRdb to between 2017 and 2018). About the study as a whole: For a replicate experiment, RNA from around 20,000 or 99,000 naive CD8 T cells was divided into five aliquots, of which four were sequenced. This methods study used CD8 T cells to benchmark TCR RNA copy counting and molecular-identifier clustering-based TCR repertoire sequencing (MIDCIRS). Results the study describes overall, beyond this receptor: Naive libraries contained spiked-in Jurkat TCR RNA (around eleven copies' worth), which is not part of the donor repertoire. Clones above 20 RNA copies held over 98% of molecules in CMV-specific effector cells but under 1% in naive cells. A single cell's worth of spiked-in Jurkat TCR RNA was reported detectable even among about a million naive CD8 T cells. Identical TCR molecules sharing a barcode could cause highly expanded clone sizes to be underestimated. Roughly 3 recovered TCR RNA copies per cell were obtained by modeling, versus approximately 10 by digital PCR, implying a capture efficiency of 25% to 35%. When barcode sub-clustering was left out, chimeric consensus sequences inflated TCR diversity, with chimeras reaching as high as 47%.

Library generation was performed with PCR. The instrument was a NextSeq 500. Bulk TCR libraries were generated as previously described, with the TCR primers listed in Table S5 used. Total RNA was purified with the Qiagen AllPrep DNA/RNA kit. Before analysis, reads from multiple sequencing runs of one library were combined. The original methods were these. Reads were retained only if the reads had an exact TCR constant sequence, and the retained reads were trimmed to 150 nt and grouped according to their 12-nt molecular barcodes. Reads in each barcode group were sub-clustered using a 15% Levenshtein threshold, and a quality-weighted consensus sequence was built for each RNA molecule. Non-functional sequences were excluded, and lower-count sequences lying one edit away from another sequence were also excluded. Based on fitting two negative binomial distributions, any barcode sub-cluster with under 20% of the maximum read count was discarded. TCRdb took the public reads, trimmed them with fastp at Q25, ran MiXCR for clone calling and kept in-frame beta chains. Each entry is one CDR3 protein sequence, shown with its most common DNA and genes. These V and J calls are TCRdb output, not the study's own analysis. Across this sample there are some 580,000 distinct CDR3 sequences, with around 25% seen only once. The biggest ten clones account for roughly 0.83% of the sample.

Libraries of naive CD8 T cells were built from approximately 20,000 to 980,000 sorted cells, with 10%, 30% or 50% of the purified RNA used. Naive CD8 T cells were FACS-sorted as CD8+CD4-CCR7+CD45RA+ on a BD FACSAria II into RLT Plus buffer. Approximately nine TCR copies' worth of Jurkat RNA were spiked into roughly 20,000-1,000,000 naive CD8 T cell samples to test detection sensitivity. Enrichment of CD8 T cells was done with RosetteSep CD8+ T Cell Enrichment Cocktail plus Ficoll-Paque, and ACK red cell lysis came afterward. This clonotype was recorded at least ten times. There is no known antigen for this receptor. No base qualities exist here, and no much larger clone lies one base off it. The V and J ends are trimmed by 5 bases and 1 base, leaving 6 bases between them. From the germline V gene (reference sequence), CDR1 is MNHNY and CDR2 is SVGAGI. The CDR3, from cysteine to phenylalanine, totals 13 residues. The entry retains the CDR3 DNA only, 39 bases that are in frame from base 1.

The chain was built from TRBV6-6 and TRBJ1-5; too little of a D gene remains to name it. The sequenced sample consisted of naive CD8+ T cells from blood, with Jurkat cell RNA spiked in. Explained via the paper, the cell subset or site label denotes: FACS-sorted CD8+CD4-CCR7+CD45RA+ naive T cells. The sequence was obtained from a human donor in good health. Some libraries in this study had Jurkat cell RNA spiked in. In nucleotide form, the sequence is TGTGCCAGCAGTATAGACAGCAATCAGCCCCAGCATTTT. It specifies CASSIDSNQPQHF.